This TCR beta chain was sequenced for a study of blood T cells in healthy people across ages. As to this clonotype: What it binds is not known.

Study-wide results and limits: More naive CD4+ cells and higher diversity marked long-lived donors relative to aged donors. Lack of knowledge of donor CMV status possibly confounded expanded clonotype changes.

Next came a second PCR, run for roughly 6 to 11 cycles, which used a sample-barcoded 5' primer along with a J-beta primer mix. Sequencing of every sample gave 2.5 million or more CDR3-containing paired-end reads. TCRdb reprocessed the 5' RACE reads via MiXCR and lists one record per CDR3 protein. The repertoire holds about 1.6 million distinct CDR3 sequences, with around 35% as singletons. V was pared by 4 bases and J by 2 bases, with 13 bases between. This CDR3 is built from 14 residues. CDR1 is SGDLS and CDR2 is YYNGEE in the germline V gene. The specimen was blood. The chain has TRBV9 and TRBJ2-7, with D maybe TRBD1 (6 bases). The TCR was taken from a woman in her 30s in good health. This CDR3 reads CASSLEDSPYEQYF. CDR3 DNA sequence: TGTGCCAGCAGCCTCGAGGACAGCCCCTACGAGCAGTACTTC. Drawing the rest from reference TRBV9 and TRBJ2-7, the complete variable domain is DSGVTQTPKHLITATGQRVTLRCSPRSGDLSVYWYQQSLDQGLQFLIQYYNGEERAKGNILERFSAQQFPDLHSELNLSSLELGDSALYFCASSLEDSPYEQYFGPGTRLTVT.